One sample yielded the 5 T cell receptor beta chains listed below, sequenced in a study of T cells in Graves' hyperthyroidism and ophthalmopathy (dated by TCRdb to about 2019). Library generation was performed with multiplex PCR. Instrument on record: Illumina HiSeq 2000. Amplification of TCR beta CDR3 regions was carried out from RNA transcripts. The first round of RT-PCR for the TCR CDR3 was performed with the HTBI primer set and the Qiagen OneStep RT-PCR kit. TCRdb applied fastp at Q25 and MiXCR to the public reads, then kept only in-frame beta chains. Each entry is one CDR3 protein sequence, shown with its most common DNA and genes. Within this sample are approximately 250,000 distinct CDR3 sequences, with approximately 25% of them counted one time only. About a third of the sample is in the top ten clones. Source material: blood. Source of these receptors: a woman between 40 and 50 years old with Graves' ophthalmopathy.

This clonotype was seen ten or more times. V is TRBV6-1 and J is TRBJ2-5; a weak D match, TRBD1 (5 bases). The germline gives CDR1 MNHNS, CDR2 SASEGT. The CDR3 runs 13 residues. The V end lost 11 bases, the J end lost 5 bases, and 18 bases lay between the germline ends. CDR3 coding DNA: TGTGCCGTGCTCAGGGTGTCAGGGGAGACCCAGTACTTC. Translated: CAVLRVSGETQYF.

DNA of the CDR3: TGTGCCAGCCAGAGGGCGGGAGACTCCTACGAGCAGTACTTC. This encodes CASQRAGDSYEQYF. This rearrangement joins TRBV28 to TRBJ2-7; TRBD2 matches at 7 bases. Germline trimming cut 8 bases from V and 0 bases from J; bases unmatched to any gene: 7. The germline CDR1 and CDR2 sequences are MDHEN and SYDVKM. CDR3 length: 14 residues.

Ten or more counts support this clonotype. The rearrangement links TRBV5-1 to TRBJ2-2; D might be TRBD2 (6 bases). Germline V gene lookup returns CDR1 SGHRS and CDR2 YFSETQ. The germline V and J ends were trimmed by 2 bases and 0 bases, with 8 bases remaining between them. The CDR3 runs to 15 residues. The CDR3 here is CASSLRTTNTGELFF. For the CDR3, the DNA is TGCGCCAGCAGCTTACGGACTACGAACACCGGGGAGCTGTTTTTT.

The table lists this clonotype with many counts. This rearrangement joins TRBV28 to TRBJ2-7, with D perhaps assigned TRBD1 or TRBD2 (5 bases each). CDR3 length: 18 residues. Germline V gene lookup returns CDR1 MDHEN and CDR2 SYDVKM. Trimming stripped 5 bases from V and 3 bases from J, with 26 bases between. CDR3 amino acids: CASSQSRDRFWGNYEQYF. CDR3 in DNA: TGTGCCAGCAGTCAATCTCGGGACCGCTTTTGGGGGAACTACGAGCAGTACTTC. Using reference TRBV28 and TRBJ2-7 for the parts outside the CDR3, the full variable domain is DVKVTQSSRYLVKRTGEKVFLECVQDMDHENMFWYRQDPGLGLRLIYFSYDVKMKEKGDIPEGYSVSREKKERFSLILESASTNQTSMYLCASSQSRDRFWGNYEQYFGPGTRLTVT.

This clonotype was recorded at least ten times. V usage is TRBV20-1 and J usage is TRBJ1-6; D call uncertain. CDR3 length equals 12 residues. V was cut by 3 bases and J by 9 bases, with 9 bases left in between. The germline gives CDR1 DFQATT, CDR2 SNEGSKA (reference sequence). The DNA of the CDR3 is TGCAGTGCTAGTAGTTTAGTTTCACCCCTCCACTTT. It specifies CSASSLVSPLHF.